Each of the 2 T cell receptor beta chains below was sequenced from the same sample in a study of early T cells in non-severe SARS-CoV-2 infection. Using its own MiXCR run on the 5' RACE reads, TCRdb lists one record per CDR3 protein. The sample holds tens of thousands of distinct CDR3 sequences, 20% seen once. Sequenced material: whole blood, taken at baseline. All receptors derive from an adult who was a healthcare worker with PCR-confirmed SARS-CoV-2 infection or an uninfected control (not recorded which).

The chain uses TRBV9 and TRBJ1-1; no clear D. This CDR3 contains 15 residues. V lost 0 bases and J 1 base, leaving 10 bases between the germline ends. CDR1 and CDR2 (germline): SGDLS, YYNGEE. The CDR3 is CASSVDPRPNTEAFF. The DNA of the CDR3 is TGTGCCAGCAGCGTAGACCCCAGACCGAACACTGAAGCTTTCTTT.

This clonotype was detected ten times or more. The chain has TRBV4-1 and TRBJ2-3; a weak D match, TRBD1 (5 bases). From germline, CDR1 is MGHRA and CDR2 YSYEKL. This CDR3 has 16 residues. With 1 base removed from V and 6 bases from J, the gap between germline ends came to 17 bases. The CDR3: CASSQVDMLWVDTQYF. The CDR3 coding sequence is TGCGCCAGCAGCCAAGTGGACATGCTGTGGGTCGATACGCAGTATTTT.